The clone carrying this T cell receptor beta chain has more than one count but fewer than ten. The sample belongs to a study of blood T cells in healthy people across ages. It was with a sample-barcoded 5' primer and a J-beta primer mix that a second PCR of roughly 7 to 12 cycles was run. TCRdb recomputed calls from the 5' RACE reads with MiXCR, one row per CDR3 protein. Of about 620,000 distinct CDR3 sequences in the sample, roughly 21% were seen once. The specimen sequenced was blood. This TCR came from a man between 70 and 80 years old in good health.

The CDR3 protein is CSVAGTAYEQYF. The CDR3 region has the DNA TGCAGCGTTGCCGGGACCGCCTACGAGCAGTACTTC. The genes are TRBV29-1 and TRBJ2-7; D is perhaps TRBD1 or TRBD2 (5 bases each). Trimming stripped 4 bases from V and 2 bases from J, with 9 bases between. The CDR3 loop spans 12 amino acids. CDR1 SQVTM and CDR2 ANQGSEA come from the germline V gene.